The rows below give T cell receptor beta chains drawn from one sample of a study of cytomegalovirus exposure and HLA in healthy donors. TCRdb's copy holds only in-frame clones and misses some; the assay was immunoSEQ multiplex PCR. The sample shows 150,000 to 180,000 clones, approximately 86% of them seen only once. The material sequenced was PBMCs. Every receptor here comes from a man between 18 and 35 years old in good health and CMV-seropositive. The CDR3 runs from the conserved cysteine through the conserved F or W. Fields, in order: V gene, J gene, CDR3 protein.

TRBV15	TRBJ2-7	CATSRVGQGNHEQYF
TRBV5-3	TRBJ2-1	CARSFYRGSVGEQFF
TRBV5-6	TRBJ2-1	CASSSPGDYNEQFF
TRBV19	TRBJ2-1	CASSAFHSGSNEQFF
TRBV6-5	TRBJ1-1	CASSYSTGNTEAFF
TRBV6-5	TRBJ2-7	CASSPDRVSYEQYF
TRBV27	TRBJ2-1	CASSLGGMNNEQFF
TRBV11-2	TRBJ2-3	CASSLTISGAGTDTQYF
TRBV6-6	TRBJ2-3	CASRHAGTQYF
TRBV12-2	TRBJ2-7	CASLAGAIYEQYF